This T cell receptor beta chain was found in a study of blood T cells in healthy people across ages. For the second PCR, which ran for about 6 to 11 cycles, a sample-barcoded 5' primer and a J-beta primer mix were used. Each of the samples gave a minimum of 2.5 million paired-end reads that contained CDR3. Using its own MiXCR run on the 5' RACE reads, TCRdb lists one record per CDR3 protein. The repertoire holds roughly 730,000 distinct CDR3 sequences, roughly three fifths seen once, with 20% to 30% in the top ten. The CDR3 extends over 12 amino acids. Looked up from germline, CDR1 is MNHNY and CDR2 is SVGAGI (reference sequence). The trim removed 4 bases at V and 12 bases at J, leaving 5 bases unmatched.

The source material was blood. This TCR came from a man aged 35 to 55 in good health. J is TRBJ2-1 and V is TRBV6-6; 8 nucleotides agree with TRBD1. CDR3 protein: CASSLTGVGQFF. In DNA, the CDR3 is TGTGCCAGCAGTTTGACAGGGGTAGGGCAGTTCTTC.